This entry features one T cell receptor beta chain sequence. The source of the sample is a study of tumor-infiltrating lymphocytes in primary liver carcinoma. Trimming cost V 7 bases and J 3 bases, with 11 bases left between them. The V gene's germline CDR1 is SGHDT and CDR2 YYEEEE. The CDR3 length is 13 residues. Starting from 500 ng of total RNA, TCR beta cDNA was produced with a primer in the constant region. Nested multiplex PCR, run for three rounds with slightly modified ARM-PCR, yielded TCR beta libraries. Researchers ran the first two PCR rounds for roughly 11 cycles each with TRBV1-TRBV30 forward primers and a C-beta reverse primer. TCRdb used MiXCR to reprocess the multiplex PCR reads, holding one entry per CDR3 protein. Of approximately 310,000 distinct CDR3 sequences in the sample, 60% to 80% were seen once. Out of unsorted whole blood came the blood RNA, and germline DNA was extracted as well.

This chain connects TRBV5-6 to TRBJ1-3; D call uncertain. Source material: peripheral blood. The sequence was collected from a man aged 35 to 55 with primary liver carcinoma and hepatitis B virus infection. The CDR3 DNA follows: TGTGCCAGCGGCTGGAACCTTGGAAACACCATATATTTT. It translates to CASGWNLGNTIYF.